Reported below is one T cell receptor beta chain. The antigen is undetermined. Method: immunoSEQ multiplex PCR; TCRdb's copy keeps in-frame clones and lacks some. The table lists 50,000 or so clones, 89% of them singletons, with about 6% in the top ten. The CDR3 consists of 13 residues. CDR1 is MGHRA, CDR2 YSYEKL, per germline. This sample is part of a study of OX40 agonist ivuxolimab in advanced cancers. Across the study: Ivuxolimab, which is an agonistic anti-OX40 (CD134) antibody, was administered to the patients.

General observations from the study: Blood T cells, both CD4+ and CD8+, expanded clonally by week 6 at 0.1 to 3.0 mg/kg. Some of the nonresponding patients also showed low levels of normalized T-cell clonal expansion.

The sequence derives from an adult with an advanced solid tumor such as melanoma, head and neck, liver or kidney cancer. This specimen was CD4+ or CD8+ T cells sorted from blood, taken in a trial of the OX40 agonist ivuxolimab. The V call is TRBV4-1, the J call TRBJ2-2; D could derive from TRBD1 or TRBD2 (6 bases each). CDR3 sequence reads: CAASRGDPGELFF. The CDR3 nucleotides read TGCGCAGCCAGTAGGGGGGATCCCGGGGAGCTGTTTTTT.